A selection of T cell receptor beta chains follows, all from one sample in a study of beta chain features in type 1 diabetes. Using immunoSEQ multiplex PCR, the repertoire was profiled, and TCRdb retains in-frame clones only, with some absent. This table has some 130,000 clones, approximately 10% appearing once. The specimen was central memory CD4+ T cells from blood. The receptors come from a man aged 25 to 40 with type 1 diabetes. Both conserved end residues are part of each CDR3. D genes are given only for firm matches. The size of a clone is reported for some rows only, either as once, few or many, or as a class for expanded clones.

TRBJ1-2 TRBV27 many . CASGTQRGYTF TGTGCCAGCGGAACACAGCGGGGCTACACCTTC
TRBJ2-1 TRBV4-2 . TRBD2 CASSPLGLAGGPEEQFF TGTGCCAGCAGCCCCCTTGGACTAGCGGGGGGACCGGAAGAGCAGTTCTTC
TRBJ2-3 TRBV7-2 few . CASSAGDTQYF TGTGCCAGCAGCGCGGGGGATACGCAGTATTTT
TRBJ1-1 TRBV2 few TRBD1 CASSPDRWNTEAFF TGTGCCAGCAGCCCGGACAGGTGGAACACTGAAGCTTTCTTT
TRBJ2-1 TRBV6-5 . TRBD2 CASGAGFNEQFF TGTGCCAGCGGAGCGGGGTTCAATGAGCAGTTCTTC
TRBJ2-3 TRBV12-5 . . CASGLLPNGESQYF TGTGCTAGTGGTTTATTGCCAAACGGGGAATCGCAGTATTTT
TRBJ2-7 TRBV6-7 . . CASSLLPGPYEQYF TGTGCCAGCAGTCTCCTTCCAGGTCCCTACGAGCAGTACTTC
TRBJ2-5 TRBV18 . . CASTSYQGLQETQYF TGTGCCAGCACGAGCTACCAGGGTCTCCAAGAGACCCAGTACTTC
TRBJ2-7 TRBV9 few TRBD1 CASSAILDRDEQYF TGTGCCAGCAGCGCAATTCTAGACAGGGACGAGCAGTACTTC
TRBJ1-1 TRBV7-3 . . CASSLIGGRTEAFF TGTGCCAGCAGCTTAATTGGGGGGAGGACTGAAGCTTTCTTT
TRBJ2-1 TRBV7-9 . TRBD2 CASSTERERGKVF TGTGCCAGCAGTACGGAAAGGGAGCGGGGGAAGGTCTTC
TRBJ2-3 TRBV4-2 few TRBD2 CASSQVGGATDTQYF TGTGCCAGCAGCCAAGTCGGGGGGGCCACAGATACGCAGTATTTT
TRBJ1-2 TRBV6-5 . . CASSYRESYGYTF TGTGCCAGCAGTTACCGGGAGAGCTATGGCTACACCTTC
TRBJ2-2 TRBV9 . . CASSVDSAANTGELFF TGTGCCAGCAGCGTAGATAGCGCCGCGAACACCGGGGAGCTGTTTTTT
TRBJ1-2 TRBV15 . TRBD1 CATSIARQGYGYTF TGTGCCACCAGCATCGCTAGACAGGGGTACGGCTACACCTTC
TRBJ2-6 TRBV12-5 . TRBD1 CASGLWTGGISGANVLTF TGTGCTAGTGGTTTGTGGACAGGGGGCATCTCTGGGGCCAACGTCCTGACTTTC
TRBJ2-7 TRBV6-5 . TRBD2 CASSSPGTSGYEQYF TGTGCCAGCAGTTCGCCCGGGACTAGCGGGTACGAGCAGTACTTC
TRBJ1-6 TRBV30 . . CAWASGTLYNSPLHF TGTGCCTGGGCCAGCGGGACACTCTATAATTCACCCCTCCACTTT
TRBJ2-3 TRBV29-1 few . CSAAGSTDTQYF TGCAGCGCTGCCGGTAGCACAGATACGCAGTATTTT
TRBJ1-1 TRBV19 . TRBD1 CASSGDSRNTEAFF TGTGCCAGTAGTGGGGACAGCAGGAACACTGAAGCTTTCTTT
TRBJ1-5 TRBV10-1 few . CASSETSNQPQHF TGCGCCAGCAGTGAGACAAGCAATCAGCCCCAGCATTTT
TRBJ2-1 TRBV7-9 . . CASSLGGVRSYNEQFF TGTGCCAGCAGCTTAGGGGGGGTAAGGTCCTACAATGAGCAGTTCTTC
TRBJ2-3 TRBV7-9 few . CASSPITYTDTQYF TGTGCCAGCAGTCCTATTACCTACACAGATACGCAGTATTTT
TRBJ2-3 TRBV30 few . CAWSQANSPTDTQYF TGTGCCTGGAGTCAGGCGAATTCCCCCACAGATACGCAGTATTTT
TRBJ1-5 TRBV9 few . CASSVGLSNQPQHF TGTGCCAGCAGCGTCGGACTCAGCAATCAGCCCCAGCATTTT
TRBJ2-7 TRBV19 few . CASSKPGTIYEQYF TGTGCCAGTAGTAAACCCGGGACAATCTACGAGCAGTACTTC
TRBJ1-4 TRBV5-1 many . CASSLDGNEKLFF TGCGCCAGCAGCTTGGACGGGAATGAAAAACTGTTTTTT
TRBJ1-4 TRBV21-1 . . CASRTDPGGREKLFF TGTGCCAGCAGGACAGATCCCGGCGGCCGTGAAAAACTGTTTTTT
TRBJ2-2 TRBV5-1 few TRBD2 CASSRLGTSSGELFF TGCGCCAGCAGCCGCCTCGGGACTAGTAGCGGGGAGCTGTTTTTT
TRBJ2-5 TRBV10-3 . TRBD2 CAISGYSGAHQETQYF TGTGCCATCAGCGGTTATAGCGGGGCGCACCAAGAGACCCAGTACTTC
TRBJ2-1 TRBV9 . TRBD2 CASSVAGGFYNEQFF TGTGCCAGCAGCGTAGCGGGGGGATTTTACAATGAGCAGTTCTTC
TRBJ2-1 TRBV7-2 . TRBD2 CASSLTGLAGRAYNEQFF TGTGCCAGCAGCTTAACGGGACTAGCGGGGAGGGCCTACAATGAGCAGTTCTTC
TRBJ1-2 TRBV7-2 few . CASSIQGYGYTF TGTGCCAGCTCTATCCAGGGCTATGGCTACACCTTC
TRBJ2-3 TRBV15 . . CATSRDLGPREQYF TGTGCCACCAGCAGAGATCTCGGACCCCGGGAGCAGTATTTT
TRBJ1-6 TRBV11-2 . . CASASNNTPLHF TGTGCCAGCGCTTCTAATAATACACCCCTCCACTTT
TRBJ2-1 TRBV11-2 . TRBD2 CASSLALAGSHNEQFF TGTGCCAGCAGCTTAGCTCTAGCGGGGTCCCACAATGAGCAGTTCTTC
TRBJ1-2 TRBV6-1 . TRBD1 CATRTGDYGYTF TGTGCCACCAGGACAGGGGACTATGGCTACACCTTC
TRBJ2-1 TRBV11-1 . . CASSLAGAEQFF TGTGCCAGCAGCTTAGCAGGGGCTGAGCAGTTCTTC
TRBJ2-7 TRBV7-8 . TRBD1 CASSYNPDRAYEQYF TGTGCCAGCAGCTACAACCCGGACAGGGCGTACGAGCAGTACTTC
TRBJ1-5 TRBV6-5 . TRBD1 CASSYGDRYQPQHF TGTGCCAGCAGTTACGGGGACAGATATCAGCCCCAGCATTTT
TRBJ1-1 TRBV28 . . CASNFPGRANTEAFF TGTGCCAGCAATTTCCCCGGCAGGGCTAACACTGAAGCTTTCTTT
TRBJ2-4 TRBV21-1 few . CATPFVAKNIQYF TGTGCCACCCCTTTTGTGGCCAAAAACATTCAGTACTTC
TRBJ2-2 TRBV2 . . CASSPPNTGELFF TGTGCCAGCAGTCCTCCTAACACCGGGGAGCTGTTTTTT
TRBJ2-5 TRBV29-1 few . CSVEPHRVGETQYF TGCAGCGTTGAACCCCACAGGGTCGGGGAGACCCAGTACTTC
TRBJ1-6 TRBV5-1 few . CASSLESQLNSPLHF TGCGCCAGCAGCTTGGAATCCCAACTTAATTCACCCCTCCACTTT
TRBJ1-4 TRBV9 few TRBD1 CASSADRVNEKLFF TGTGCCAGCAGCGCCGACAGGGTTAATGAAAAACTGTTTTTT
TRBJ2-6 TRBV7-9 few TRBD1 CASSRGPGQGSGANVLTF TGTGCCAGCAGCAGGGGACCGGGACAGGGGTCCGGGGCCAACGTCCTGACTTTC
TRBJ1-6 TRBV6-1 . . CASSQVTLHF TGTGCCAGCAGTCAGGTCACCCTCCACTTT
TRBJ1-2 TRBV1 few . CTSSQMDGVSYGYTF TGCACCAGCAGCCAAATGGACGGGGTGTCCTATGGCTACACCTTC
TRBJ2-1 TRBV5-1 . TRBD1 CASSLVQGGNEQFF TGCGCCAGCAGCTTGGTACAGGGGGGCAATGAGCAGTTCTTC